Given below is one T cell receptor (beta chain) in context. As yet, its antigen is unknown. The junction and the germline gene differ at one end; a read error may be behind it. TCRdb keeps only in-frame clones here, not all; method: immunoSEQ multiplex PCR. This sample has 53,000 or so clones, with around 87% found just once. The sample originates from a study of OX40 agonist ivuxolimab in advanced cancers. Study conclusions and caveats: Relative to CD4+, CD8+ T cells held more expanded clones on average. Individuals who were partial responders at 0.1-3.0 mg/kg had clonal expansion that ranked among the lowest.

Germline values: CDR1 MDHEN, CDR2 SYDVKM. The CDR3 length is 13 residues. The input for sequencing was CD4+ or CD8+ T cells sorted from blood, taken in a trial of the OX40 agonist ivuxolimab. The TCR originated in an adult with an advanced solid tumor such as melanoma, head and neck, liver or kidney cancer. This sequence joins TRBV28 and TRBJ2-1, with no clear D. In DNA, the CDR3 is TGTGCCAGCAGTGTACTCAGCCACAAAGAGCAGTTCTTC. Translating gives CASSVLSHKEQFF.